The 15 T cell receptor beta chains below were found in one sample sequenced in a study of blood T cell repertoires in COVID-19. Repertoires were generated with immunoSEQ multiplex PCR, while TCRdb's copy carries only in-frame clones and drops some. The sample includes roughly 200,000 clones, 85% of them seen just once. The source material was peripheral blood. All receptors derive from a person aged 70 to 80 with COVID-19, enrolled during active disease.

The CDR3 loop is CASSFAGASFHAGELFF. CDR3 nucleotides: TGTGCCAGCAGCTTTGCAGGGGCCTCGTTCCACGCCGGGGAGCTGTTTTTT. This chain links TRBV11-2 with TRBJ2-2; D perhaps matches TRBD1 (6 bases). The CDR3 runs 17 residues. V gave up 3 bases and J gave up 6 bases, with 20 bases separating them. The germline gives CDR1 SGHAT, CDR2 FQNNGV.

The chain employs TRBV7-2 and TRBJ2-5; 10 bases align to TRBD2. The CDR3 is made up of 13 amino acids. The V gene's germline CDR1 is SGHTA and CDR2 FQGNSA. With 5 bases clipped from V and 4 bases from J, the junction kept 1 base outside the gene matches. The CDR3 nucleotides are TGTGCCAGCAGCCGACTAGCGGGAGAGACCCAGTACTTC. This encodes CASSRLAGETQYF.

The chain uses TRBV6-4 and TRBJ2-1; 7 bases line up with TRBD1. There are 14 residues in the CDR3. Trimming cost V 1 base and J 9 bases; bases outside gene matches: 6. Germline V gene sequence: CDR1 MRHNA, CDR2 SNTAGT. CDR3 loop: CASSDFQGVGEQFF. The CDR3 region has the DNA TGTGCCAGCAGTGACTTTCAGGGGGTGGGTGAGCAGTTCTTC.

This chain uses TRBV19 with TRBJ1-4; 8 bases agree with TRBD1. Germline V lookup: CDR1 LNHDA, CDR2 SQIVND (reference sequence). This CDR3 comprises 18 residues. With V trimmed by 7 bases and J by 0 bases, 13 bases remained unmatched. The DNA of the CDR3 is TGTGCCAGTACGTTCCGGGCAGGGGGCGCGGCAACTAATGAAAAACTGTTTTTT. Amino acid sequence: CASTFRAGGAATNEKLFF.

V is TRBV18 and J is TRBJ2-1, with D uncertain. V shed 2 bases and J shed 10 bases, with 6 bases lying between them. This CDR3 comprises 11 residues. Germline CDR1 reads KGHSH; CDR2 reads LQKENI. The CDR3 region is CASSPMEEQFF. The CDR3 DNA follows: TGTGCCAGCTCACCAATGGAGGAGCAGTTCTTC.

This CDR3 reads CASSQEVTGGNQPQHF. For the CDR3, the DNA is TGCGCCAGCAGCCAAGAGGTGACAGGGGGGAATCAGCCCCAGCATTTT. The chain recombines TRBV4-1 with TRBJ1-5, with 9 positions matching TRBD1. Germline loops: CDR1 MGHRA, CDR2 YSYEKL. V shed 0 bases, J shed 4 bases, and the junction held 4 bases outside the gene matches. CDR3 length: 16 amino acids.

The chain is built from TRBV9 and TRBJ2-1; TRBD2 agrees at 8 bases. CDR1 and CDR2 from the germline V gene are SGDLS and YYNGEE. This CDR3 spans 14 amino acids. V dropped 0 bases and J dropped 6; count of bases not matched to a gene: 2. The CDR3 DNA is TGTGCCAGCAGCGTAGTACTAGCGGCCAATGAGCAGTTCTTC. It specifies CASSVVLAANEQFF.

V gene TRBV6-2 or TRBV6-3 combines with J gene TRBJ1-2, with a tentative D call TRBD1 (6 bases). The V end lost 3 bases, the J end lost 4 bases, and 12 bases lay between the germline ends. Per the germline V gene, CDR1 is MNHEY and CDR2 is SVGEGT. The CDR3 runs to 14 residues. The CDR3 DNA reads TGTGCCAGCAGTTATCGGGCACAGGGCTATGGCTACACCTTC. As protein: CASSYRAQGYGYTF.

J is TRBJ1-2 and V is TRBV20-1; D is undetermined. In germline, CDR1 is DFQATT, CDR2 SNEGSKA (reference sequence). This CDR3 contains 10 residues. V lost 3 bases and J 7 bases, leaving 6 bases between the germline ends. The CDR3 spells CSARWAGYTF. DNA for the CDR3: TGCAGTGCTAGGTGGGCTGGCTACACCTTC.

CDR3 bases: TGTGCCAGCAGCGCCGGGACTCGGAGGGATCTTCTCTACAATGAGCAGTTCTTC. Translation: CASSAGTRRDLLYNEQFF. The chain recombines TRBV27 with TRBJ2-1, with D possibly TRBD2 on 6 matching bases. The length of the CDR3 is 18 residues. The germline V and J ends were trimmed by 6 bases and 3 bases, with 24 bases remaining between them. The germline gives CDR1 MNHEY, CDR2 SMNVEV (reference sequence).

The CDR3 is CASRREQFGNTEAFF. CDR3 nucleotides: TGTGCCAGCAGGAGGGAGCAGTTTGGGAACACTGAAGCTTTCTTT. The J gene is TRBJ1-1, the V gene TRBV5-5; D gene ambiguous. The CDR3 spans 15 residues. Trimming removed 5 bases from V and 1 base from J, with 15 bases in between. Germline values: CDR1 SGHKS, CDR2 YYEKEE (reference sequence).

The gene calls are TRBV27 and TRBJ2-1, with TRBD2 identical over 9 bases. The V gene's germline CDR1 is MNHEY and CDR2 SMNVEV (reference sequence). The CDR3 sequence is 14 residues long. Germline trimming cut 5 bases from V and 12 bases from J; bases unmatched to any gene: 11. The CDR3 DNA sequence: TGTGCCAGCAGTCCCCCCATAGCGGGGGCTGTGCAGTTCTTC. Translating it yields CASSPPIAGAVQFF.

The chain couples TRBV5-1 to TRBJ1-1, with D possibly matching TRBD1 (6 bases). V lost 4 bases and J 5 bases, leaving 9 bases between the germline ends. There are 12 residues in the CDR3. From germline, CDR1 is SGHRS and CDR2 YFSETQ. The CDR3 loop is CASSTGYTEAFF. Written as DNA, the CDR3 is TGCGCCAGCAGCACAGGGTATACTGAAGCTTTCTTT.

V and J are TRBV29-1 and TRBJ2-5; TRBD1 matches 9 bases. This CDR3 region has 15 residues. From germline, CDR1 is SQVTM and CDR2 ANQGSEA. J lost 4 bases, V lost 6 bases, and 12 bases had no gene match. CDR3 bases: TGCAGCGTCCTAGGGACAGGGACCCCCGTAGAGACCCAGTACTTC. Residues: CSVLGTGTPVETQYF.

This rearrangement joins TRBV4-2 to TRBJ2-1; TRBD2 agrees at 8 bases. The CDR3 is 17 amino acids. The V gene end was trimmed by 2 bases and the J gene end by 5 bases; junction bases not matched to a gene: 11. The germline CDR1 and CDR2 sequences are LGHNA and YNFKEQ. In DNA, the CDR3 is TGTGCCAGCAGCCAAACCTTTAAGCGGGAGACCCACAATGAGCAGTTCTTC. Amino acid sequence: CASSQTFKRETHNEQFF.